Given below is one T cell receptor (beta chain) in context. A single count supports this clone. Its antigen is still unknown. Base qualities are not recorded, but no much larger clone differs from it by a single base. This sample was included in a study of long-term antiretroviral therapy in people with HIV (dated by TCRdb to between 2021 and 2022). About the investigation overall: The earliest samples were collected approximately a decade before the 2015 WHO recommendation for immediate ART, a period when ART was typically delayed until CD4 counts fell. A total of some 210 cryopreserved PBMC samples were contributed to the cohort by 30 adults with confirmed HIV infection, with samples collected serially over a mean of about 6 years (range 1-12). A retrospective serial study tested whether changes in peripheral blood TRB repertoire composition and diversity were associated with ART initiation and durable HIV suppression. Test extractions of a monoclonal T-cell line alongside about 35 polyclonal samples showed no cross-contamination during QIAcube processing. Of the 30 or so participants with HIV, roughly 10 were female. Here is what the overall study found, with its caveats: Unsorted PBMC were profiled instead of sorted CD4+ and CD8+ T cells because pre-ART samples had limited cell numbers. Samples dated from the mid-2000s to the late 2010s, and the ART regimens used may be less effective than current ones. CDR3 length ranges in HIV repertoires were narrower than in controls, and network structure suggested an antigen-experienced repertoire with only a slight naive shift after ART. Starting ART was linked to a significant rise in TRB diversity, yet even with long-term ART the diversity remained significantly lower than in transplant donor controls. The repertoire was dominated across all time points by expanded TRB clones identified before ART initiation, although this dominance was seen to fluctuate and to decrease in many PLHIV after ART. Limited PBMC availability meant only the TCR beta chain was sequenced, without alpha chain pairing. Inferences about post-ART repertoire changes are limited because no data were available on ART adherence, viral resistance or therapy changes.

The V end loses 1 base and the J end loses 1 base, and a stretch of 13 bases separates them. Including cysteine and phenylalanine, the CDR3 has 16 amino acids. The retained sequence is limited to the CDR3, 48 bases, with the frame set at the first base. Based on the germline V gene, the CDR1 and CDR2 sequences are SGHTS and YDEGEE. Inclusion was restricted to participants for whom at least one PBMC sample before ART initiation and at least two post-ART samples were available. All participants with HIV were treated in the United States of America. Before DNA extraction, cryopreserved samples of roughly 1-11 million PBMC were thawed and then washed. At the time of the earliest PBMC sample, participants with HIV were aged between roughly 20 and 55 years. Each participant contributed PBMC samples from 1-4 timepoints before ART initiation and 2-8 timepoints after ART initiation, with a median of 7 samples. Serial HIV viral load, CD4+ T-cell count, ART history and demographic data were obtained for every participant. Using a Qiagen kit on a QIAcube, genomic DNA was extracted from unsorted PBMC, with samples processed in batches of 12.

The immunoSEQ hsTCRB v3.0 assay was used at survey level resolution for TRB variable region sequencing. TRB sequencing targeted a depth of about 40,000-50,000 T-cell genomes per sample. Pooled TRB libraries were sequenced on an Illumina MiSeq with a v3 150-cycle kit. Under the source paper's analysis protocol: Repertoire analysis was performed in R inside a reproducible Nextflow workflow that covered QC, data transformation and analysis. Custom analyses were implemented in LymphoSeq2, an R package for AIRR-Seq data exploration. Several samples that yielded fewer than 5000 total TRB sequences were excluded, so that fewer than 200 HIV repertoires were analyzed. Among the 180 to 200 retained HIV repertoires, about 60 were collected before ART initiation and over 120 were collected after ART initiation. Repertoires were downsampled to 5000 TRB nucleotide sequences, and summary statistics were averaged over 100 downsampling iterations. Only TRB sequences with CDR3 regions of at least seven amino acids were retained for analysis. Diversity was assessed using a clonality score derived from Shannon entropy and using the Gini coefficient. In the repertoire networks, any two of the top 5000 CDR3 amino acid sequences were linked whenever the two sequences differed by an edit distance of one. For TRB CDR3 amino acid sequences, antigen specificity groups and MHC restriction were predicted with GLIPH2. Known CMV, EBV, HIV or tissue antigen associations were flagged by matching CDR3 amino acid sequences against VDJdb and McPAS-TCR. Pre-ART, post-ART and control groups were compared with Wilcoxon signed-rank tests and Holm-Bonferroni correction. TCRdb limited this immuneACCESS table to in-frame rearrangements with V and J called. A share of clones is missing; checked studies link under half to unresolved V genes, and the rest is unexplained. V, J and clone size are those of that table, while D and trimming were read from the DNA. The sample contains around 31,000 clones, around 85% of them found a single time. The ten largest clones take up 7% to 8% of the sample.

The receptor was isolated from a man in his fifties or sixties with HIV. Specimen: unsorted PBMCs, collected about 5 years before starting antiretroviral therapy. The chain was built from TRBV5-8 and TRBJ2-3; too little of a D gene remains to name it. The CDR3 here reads CASSLLGFLGTDTQYF. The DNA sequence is TGTGCCAGCAGCTTGCTTGGGTTTCTGGGCACAGATACGCAGTATTTT.